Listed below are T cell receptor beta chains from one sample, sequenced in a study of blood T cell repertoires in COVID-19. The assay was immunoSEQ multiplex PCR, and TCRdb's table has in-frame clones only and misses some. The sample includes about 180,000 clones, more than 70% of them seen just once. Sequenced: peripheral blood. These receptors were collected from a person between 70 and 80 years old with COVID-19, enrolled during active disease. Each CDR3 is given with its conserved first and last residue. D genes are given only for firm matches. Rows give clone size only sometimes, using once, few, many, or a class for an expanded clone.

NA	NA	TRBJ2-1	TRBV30	TGTGCCTGGAGTGTTCAAGGGGCGAGTGAGCAGTTCTTC	CAWSVQGASEQFF
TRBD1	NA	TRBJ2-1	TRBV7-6	TGTGCCAAGGCAGGGGGTCTTGAGCAGTTCTTC	CAKAGGLEQFF
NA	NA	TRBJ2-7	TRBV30	TGTGCCTTCGGCAGGGTAGCCTACGAGCAGTACTTC	CAFGRVAYEQYF
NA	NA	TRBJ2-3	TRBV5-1	TGCGCCAGCTGCCTCGGGACTGCTAGCACAGATACGCAGTATTTT	CASCLGTASTDTQYF
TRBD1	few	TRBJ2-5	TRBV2	TGTGCCAGCCGACAGGGGTACCAAGAGACCCAGTACTTC	CASRQGYQETQYF
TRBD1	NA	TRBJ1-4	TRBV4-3	TGCGCCAGCAGCCAAGGGGACAGGGCTGAAAAACTGTTTTTT	CASSQGDRAEKLFF
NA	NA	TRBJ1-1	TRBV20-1	TGCAGTGCTAGTTACCTGTTCCTAGGAAACACTGAAGCTTTCTTT	CSASYLFLGNTEAFF
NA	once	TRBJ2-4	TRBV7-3	TGTGCCAGCAGCTTAGGCGGTGGCGGGGTGGGAAACATTCAGTACTTC	CASSLGGGGVGNIQYF
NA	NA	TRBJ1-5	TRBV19	TGTGCCAGTAGTATACGGGCGGGGATCAATCAGCCCCAGCATTTT	CASSIRAGINQPQHF
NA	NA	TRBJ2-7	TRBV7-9	TGTGCCAGCAGCTTTCGGCGGGGACGGGAGTTACACGAGCAGTACTTC	CASSFRRGRELHEQYF
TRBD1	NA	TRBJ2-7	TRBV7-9	TGTGCCAGCAGCTCGCCGACAGGGGCCCACTCCTACGAGCAGTACTTC	CASSSPTGAHSYEQYF
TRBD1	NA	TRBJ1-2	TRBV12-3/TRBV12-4	TGTGCCAGCAGTTCAGGGGGAAACTATGGCTACACCTTC	CASSSGGNYGYTF
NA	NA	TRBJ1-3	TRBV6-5	TGTGCCAGCTGGAGTGGAAACACCATATATTTT	CASWSGNTIYF
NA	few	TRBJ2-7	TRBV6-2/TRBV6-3	TGTGCCAGCAGTTGGACTCCGGGTGAGCAGTACTTC	CASSWTPGEQYF
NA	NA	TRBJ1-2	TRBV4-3	TGCGCCAGCAGCCCGGACAGATCTTACTATGGCTACACCTTC	CASSPDRSYYGYTF
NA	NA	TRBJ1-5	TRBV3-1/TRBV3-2	TGTGCCAGCAGCCAAGATCTCGGGAGGGAGGCACAGCATTTT	CASSQDLGREAQHF
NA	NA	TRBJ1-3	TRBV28	TGTGCCAGCAGTTCTTCTCCGGGGGGCTCTGGAAACACCATATATTTT	CASSSSPGGSGNTIYF
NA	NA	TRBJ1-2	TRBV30	TGTGCCTGGAGTGTCTACAGGGAAGGCTACACCTTC	CAWSVYREGYTF
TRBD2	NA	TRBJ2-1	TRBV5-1	TGCGCCAGCACTCCTTCCGGGACTAGCGGTTACAATGAGCAGTTCTTC	CASTPSGTSGYNEQFF
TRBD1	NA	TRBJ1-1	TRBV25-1	TGTGCCAGCTCCGGGACAGGGCTTGAAGCTTTCTTT	CASSGTGLEAFF
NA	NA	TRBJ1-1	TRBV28	TGTGCCAGCAGTTTATTGGGGCCCAACGCTGAAGCTTTCTTT	CASSLLGPNAEAFF
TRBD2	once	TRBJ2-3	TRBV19	TGTGCCAGTAGTATACCGGGACTAGCTGACGATACGCAGTATTTT	CASSIPGLADDTQYF
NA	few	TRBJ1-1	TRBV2	TGTGCCAGCAGTGAGCGGCCAGTTGAAGCTTTCTTT	CASSERPVEAFF
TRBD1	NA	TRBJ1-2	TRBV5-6	TGTGCCAGCAGCTGGGGACAGGGATCTTATGGCTACACCTTC	CASSWGQGSYGYTF
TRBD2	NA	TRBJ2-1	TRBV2	TGTGCCAGCCTCTTTACTAGCGGGGTTTTCAATGAGCAGTTCTTC	CASLFTSGVFNEQFF
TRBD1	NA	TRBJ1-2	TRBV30	TGTGCCTGGACCAGAATCGCAGGGGGTCTCCTTCTCTACACCTTC	CAWTRIAGGLLLYTF
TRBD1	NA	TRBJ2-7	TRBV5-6	TGTGCCAGCAGCTTAGGGACAGGGGGCATCTACGAGCAGTACTTC	CASSLGTGGIYEQYF
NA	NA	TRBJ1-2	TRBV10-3	TGTGCCATCAGTGAGGACAGGAACTATGGCTACACCTTC	CAISEDRNYGYTF
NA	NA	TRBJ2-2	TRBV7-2	TGTGCCAGCAGCCGGGGGACGGCAAACACCGGGGAGCTGTTTTTT	CASSRGTANTGELFF
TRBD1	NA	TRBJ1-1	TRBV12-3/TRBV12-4	TGTGCCAGCGGGACAGGGGGAGAAGCTTTCTTT	CASGTGGEAFF
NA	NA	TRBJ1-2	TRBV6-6	TGTGCCAGCAGTTTCCAAGACAGTAACTATGGCTACACCTTC	CASSFQDSNYGYTF
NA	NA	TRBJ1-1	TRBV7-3	TGTGCCAGCAGCTTAGGGGGGGCGAACACTGAAGCTTTCTTT	CASSLGGANTEAFF
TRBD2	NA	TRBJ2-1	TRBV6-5	TGTGCCAGCAGACCTAGCGGGGGATACAATGAGCAGTTCTTC	CASRPSGGYNEQFF
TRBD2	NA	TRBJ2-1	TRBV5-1	TGCGCCAGCAGCCGACCGACTAGCGGGAGTACGAGGATCGGTTCGGGACAGTTCTTC	CASSRPTSGSTRIGSGQFF
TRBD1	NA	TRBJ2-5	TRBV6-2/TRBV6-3	TGTGCCAGCAGTTACTCAGGCAGGGGGCAAATCGGGGAGACCCAGTACTTC	CASSYSGRGQIGETQYF
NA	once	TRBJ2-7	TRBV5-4	TGTGCCAGCAGCTGGGGGGTTGAGCAGTACTTC	CASSWGVEQYF
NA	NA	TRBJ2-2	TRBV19	TGTGCCAGTAGGACCGCGTCAGGGCAGGGCGGGGAGCTGTTTTTT	CASRTASGQGGELFF
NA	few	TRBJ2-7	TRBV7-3	TGTGCCAGCAGCTTAAACAGAAACAGCGAGCAGTACTTC	CASSLNRNSEQYF
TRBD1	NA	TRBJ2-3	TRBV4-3	TGCGCCAGCAGCCAAGATCTCGGGGACAGGGCCGCGGATACGCAGTATTTT	CASSQDLGDRAADTQYF
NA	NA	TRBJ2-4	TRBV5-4	TGTGCCAGCAGCTTGGACATAGCGGAGAACTTTCAGTACTTC	CASSLDIAENFQYF
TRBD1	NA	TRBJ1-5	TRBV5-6	TGTGCCAGCAGCTATGGGACAGGATCGGGCAATCAGCCCCAGCATTTT	CASSYGTGSGNQPQHF
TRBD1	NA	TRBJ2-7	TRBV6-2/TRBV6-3	TGTGCCAGCAGTCCGACAGGGGTTGGCGAGCAGTACTTC	CASSPTGVGEQYF
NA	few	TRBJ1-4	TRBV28	TGTGCCAGCAGTTTGTCAGGGGCCGAGGTGCTTGAAAAACTGTTTTTT	CASSLSGAEVLEKLFF
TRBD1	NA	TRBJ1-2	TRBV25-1	TGTGCCAGCAGTGGCAGGACAGGGGGTAACGGCTACACCTTC	CASSGRTGGNGYTF
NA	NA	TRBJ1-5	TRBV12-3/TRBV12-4	TGTGCCAGCAGTCTAAGCAGCAATCAGCCCCAGCATTTT	CASSLSSNQPQHF
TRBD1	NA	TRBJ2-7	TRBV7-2	TGTGCCAGCAGCTGGACAGGGACCCGTTACGAGCAGTACTTC	CASSWTGTRYEQYF
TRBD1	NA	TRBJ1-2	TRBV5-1	TGCGCCAGCAAGCGGACAGGGGAAACCTATGGCTACACCTTC	CASKRTGETYGYTF
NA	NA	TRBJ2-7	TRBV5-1	TGCGCCAGCAGCTTGGTAGGCGGAGAGCAGTACTTC	CASSLVGGEQYF
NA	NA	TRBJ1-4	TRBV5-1	TGCGCCAGCAGCCCACAACGAGGGGAGGATGAAAAACTGTTTTTT	CASSPQRGEDEKLFF
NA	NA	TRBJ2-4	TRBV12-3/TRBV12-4	TGTGCCAGCTCTGGGACTGGAAAAAACATTCAGTACTTC	CASSGTGKNIQYF